Given below is one TCR beta chain in context. Unmatched junction bases numbered 0, after V lost 0 bases and J lost 5 bases. The germline gives CDR1 KGHSH, CDR2 LQKENI. The CDR3 is 14 amino acids. The data originate from a study of shared clonotypes between healthy human individuals. Clones were read by immunoSEQ multiplex PCR, and TCRdb kept only the in-frame ones, dropping some. The sample carries around 1.1 million clones, roughly 80% recorded once. V gene TRBV18 combines with J gene TRBJ1-2; 10 nucleotides agree with TRBD1. The sample comprised memory CD4+ T cells from PBMCs. The sample's subset: CD45RA-negative fraction. The TCR was taken from a young man in good health. Some clones in this sample may be carry-over from other donors' samples. The CDR3 loop is CASSPPDRGYGYTF. The CDR3 DNA reads TGTGCCAGCTCACCACCGGACAGGGGGTATGGCTACACCTTC.